A single TCR beta chain is shown here with its context. As originally analysed: Estimates of nucleated cell counts were drawn from the amplification of reference gene primers. Sequenced by immunoSEQ multiplex PCR; TCRdb stores in-frame clones only, minus some. The DNA was the basis for D and trimming; V, J and clone size are from that table. The data contain around 290,000 clones, about 89% of them singletons. These data come from a study of blood T cell repertoires in COVID-19. Study details: COVID-19 samples collected from the United States, Italy and Spain covered acute and convalescent phases.

V trimming: 5 bases; J trimming: 5 bases; junction bases outside the gene matches: 10. CDR3 size: 16 residues. CDR1 LNHDA and CDR2 SQIVND come from the germline V gene (reference sequence). Sequenced input: peripheral blood. The TCR sequence derives from a woman in her fifties or sixties who had recovered from COVID-19. The gene calls are TRBV19 and TRBJ2-1; the match to TRBD2 covers 9 bases. DNA for the CDR3: TGTGCCAGTAGTCTCCACGGAGCTAGCGGGGACAATGAGCAGTTCTTC. Its translation: CASSLHGASGDNEQFF.